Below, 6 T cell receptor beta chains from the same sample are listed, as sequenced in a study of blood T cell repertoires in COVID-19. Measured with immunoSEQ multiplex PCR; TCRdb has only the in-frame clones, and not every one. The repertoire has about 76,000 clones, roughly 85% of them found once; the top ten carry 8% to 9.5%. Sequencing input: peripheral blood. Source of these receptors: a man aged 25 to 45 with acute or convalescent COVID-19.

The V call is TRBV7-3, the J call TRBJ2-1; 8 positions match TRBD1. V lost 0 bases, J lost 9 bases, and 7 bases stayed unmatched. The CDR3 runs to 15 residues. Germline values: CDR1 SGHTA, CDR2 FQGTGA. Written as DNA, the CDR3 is TGTGCCAGCAGCTTAACCGGGACAGGAGAGGCTGAGCAGTTCTTC. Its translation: CASSLTGTGEAEQFF.

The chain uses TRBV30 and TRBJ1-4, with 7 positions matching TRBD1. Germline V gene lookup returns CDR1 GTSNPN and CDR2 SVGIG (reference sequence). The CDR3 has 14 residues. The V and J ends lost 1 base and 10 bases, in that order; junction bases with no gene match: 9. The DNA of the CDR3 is TGTGCCTGGAGTGCCAGGGGGTCCGAGGGAAAACTGTTTTTT. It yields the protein CAWSARGSEGKLFF.

CDR3 in DNA: TGTGCCAGCAGCGGAGACAGGGGGAGGCGAGCTTTCTTT. This sequence encodes CASSGDRGRRAFF. The rearrangement links TRBV9 to TRBJ1-1; 9 bases are shared with TRBD1. From germline, CDR1 is SGDLS and CDR2 YYNGEE. The CDR3 extends over 13 amino acids. The V and J ends lost 3 bases and 10 bases, in that order; junction bases with no gene match: 7.

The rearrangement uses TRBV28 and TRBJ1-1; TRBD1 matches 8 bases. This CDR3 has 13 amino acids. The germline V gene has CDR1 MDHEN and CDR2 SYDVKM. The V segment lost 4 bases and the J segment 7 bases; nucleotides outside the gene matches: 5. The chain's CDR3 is CASSSGTGNEAFF. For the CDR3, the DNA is TGTGCCAGCAGTTCTGGGACAGGAAATGAAGCTTTCTTT. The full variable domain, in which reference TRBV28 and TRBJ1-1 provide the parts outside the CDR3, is DVKVTQSSRYLVKRTGEKVFLECVQDMDHENMFWYRQDPGLGLRLIYFSYDVKMKEKGDIPEGYSVSREKKERFSLILESASTNQTSMYLCASSSGTGNEAFFGQGTRLTVV.

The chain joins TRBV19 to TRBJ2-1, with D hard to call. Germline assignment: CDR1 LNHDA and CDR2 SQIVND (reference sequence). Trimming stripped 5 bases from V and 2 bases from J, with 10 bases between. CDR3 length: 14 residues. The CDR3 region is CASSLSMAYNEQFF. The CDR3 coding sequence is TGTGCCAGTAGTCTTAGTATGGCCTACAATGAGCAGTTCTTC.

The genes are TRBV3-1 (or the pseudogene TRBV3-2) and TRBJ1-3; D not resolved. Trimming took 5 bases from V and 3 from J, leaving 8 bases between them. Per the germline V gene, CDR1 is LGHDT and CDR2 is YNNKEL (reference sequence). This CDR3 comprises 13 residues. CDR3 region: CASSGLNGNTIYF. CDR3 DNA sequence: TGTGCCAGCAGCGGACTTAATGGAAACACCATATATTTT.